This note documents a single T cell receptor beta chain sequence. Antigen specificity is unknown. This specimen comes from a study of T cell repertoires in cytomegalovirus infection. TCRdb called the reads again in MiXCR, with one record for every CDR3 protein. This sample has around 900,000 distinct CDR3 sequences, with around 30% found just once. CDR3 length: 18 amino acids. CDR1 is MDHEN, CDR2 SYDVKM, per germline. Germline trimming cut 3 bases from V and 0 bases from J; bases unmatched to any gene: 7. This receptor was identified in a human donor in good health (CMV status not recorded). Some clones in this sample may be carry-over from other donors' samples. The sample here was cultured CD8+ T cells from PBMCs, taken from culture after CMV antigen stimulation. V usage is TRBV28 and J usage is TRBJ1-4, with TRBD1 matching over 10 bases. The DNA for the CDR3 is TGTGCCAGCAGTTTCGGACAGGGGGACCTGGCAACTAATGAAAAACTGTTTTTT. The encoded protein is CASSFGQGDLATNEKLFF.